Below are 8 T cell receptor beta chains sequenced from a single sample in a study of blood T cell repertoires in COVID-19. Data came from immunoSEQ multiplex PCR; TCRdb stores just in-frame clones and leaves some out. The table shows about 67,000 clones, with about 89% occurring only once. The specimen was peripheral blood. These receptors originate from a man aged 45-65 years with active COVID-19.

The chain has TRBV6-2 or TRBV6-3 and TRBJ1-5; the match to TRBD1 covers 8 bases. This CDR3 is built from 19 residues. The V and J ends lost 5 bases and 1 base, in that order; junction bases with no gene match: 16. Germline V gene lookup returns CDR1 MNHEY and CDR2 SVGEGT. Written as DNA, the CDR3 is TGTGCCAGCAGTCCACCGGGACAGGTGACAGGGTGGAGCAATCAGCCCCAGCATTTT. This encodes CASSPPGQVTGWSNQPQHF.

The gene calls are TRBV24-1 and TRBJ2-2, with TRBD2 matching 14 bases. V dropped 3 bases and J dropped 0; count of bases not matched to a gene: 17. Germline V gene lookup returns CDR1 KGHDR and CDR2 SFDVKD. The CDR3 is 23 amino acids. The CDR3 spells CATSDTRLAGGSSRQPNTGELFF. DNA of the CDR3: TGTGCCACCAGTGATACCAGACTAGCGGGGGGGAGCTCCCGCCAACCGAACACCGGGGAGCTGTTTTTT.

The V and J genes are TRBV9 and TRBJ2-3, with 8 nucleotides matching TRBD2. The CDR3 loop spans 17 amino acids. V was clipped by 3 bases and J by 1 base; unmatched bases: 10. Germline assignment: CDR1 SGDLS and CDR2 YYNGEE. CDR3 residues: CASSGIREAGGTDTQYF. The CDR3 bases are TGTGCCAGCAGCGGAATCAGGGAAGCGGGGGGCACAGATACGCAGTATTTT.

The rearrangement links TRBV14 to TRBJ1-6; D possibly corresponds to TRBD1 (6 bases). V was cut by 5 bases and J by 4 bases, with 15 bases left in between. Germline V gene sequence: CDR1 SGHDN, CDR2 FVKESK. The CDR3 has 16 residues. The CDR3, as DNA: TGTGCCAGCAGCTCTACGGGACAAGGATATAATTCACCCCTCCACTTT. Translation: CASSSTGQGYNSPLHF.

In this sample, this clone turned up a few times. The chain links TRBV9 to TRBJ2-2, with D tentatively TRBD2 (6 bases). This CDR3 has 16 residues. The germline CDR1 and CDR2 sequences are SGDLS and YYNGEE. V was shortened by 0 bases and J by 4 bases, with 13 bases between the two germline ends. The chain's CDR3 is CASSVGGGALTGELFF. In DNA, the CDR3 is TGTGCCAGCAGCGTAGGAGGAGGGGCCCTCACCGGGGAGCTGTTTTTT.

This clone came up once. V and J are TRBV6-1 and TRBJ2-1; TRBD1 is a possible D gene (6 bases). The V and J ends lost 0 bases and 5 bases respectively, with 11 bases between them. Germline V gene sequence: CDR1 MNHNS, CDR2 SASEGT. The CDR3 length is 15 residues. In nucleotides, the CDR3 is TGTGCCAGCAGTGAAGCTCAGGGGCCCCACAATGAGCAGTTCTTC. Its protein product is CASSEAQGPHNEQFF.

The chain combines TRBV11-3 with TRBJ1-1; D perhaps matches TRBD1 (6 bases). Trimming cost V 0 bases and J 3 bases, with 17 bases left between them. This CDR3 spans 17 amino acids. The germline CDR1 and CDR2 sequences are SGHNT and YENEEA. CDR3 protein: CASSLDIHRVLDTEAFF. CDR3 nucleotide sequence: TGTGCCAGCAGCTTAGATATTCACAGGGTTTTGGACACTGAAGCTTTCTTT.

J is TRBJ1-1 and V is TRBV14; D is uncertain. There are 13 residues in the CDR3. Germline V gives CDR1 SGHDN, CDR2 FVKESK. In DNA, the CDR3 is TGTGTCACCCGTCAGGCCTTGAACACTGAAGCTTTCTTT. It is translated as CVTRQALNTEAFF. Full variable domain (outside the CDR3, taken from reference TRBV14 and TRBJ1-1): EAGVTQFPSHSVIEKGQTVTLRCDPISGHDNLYWYRRVMGKEIKFLLHFVKESKQDESGMPNNRFLAERTGGTYSTLKVQPAELEDSGVYFCVTRQALNTEAFFGQGTRLTVV.